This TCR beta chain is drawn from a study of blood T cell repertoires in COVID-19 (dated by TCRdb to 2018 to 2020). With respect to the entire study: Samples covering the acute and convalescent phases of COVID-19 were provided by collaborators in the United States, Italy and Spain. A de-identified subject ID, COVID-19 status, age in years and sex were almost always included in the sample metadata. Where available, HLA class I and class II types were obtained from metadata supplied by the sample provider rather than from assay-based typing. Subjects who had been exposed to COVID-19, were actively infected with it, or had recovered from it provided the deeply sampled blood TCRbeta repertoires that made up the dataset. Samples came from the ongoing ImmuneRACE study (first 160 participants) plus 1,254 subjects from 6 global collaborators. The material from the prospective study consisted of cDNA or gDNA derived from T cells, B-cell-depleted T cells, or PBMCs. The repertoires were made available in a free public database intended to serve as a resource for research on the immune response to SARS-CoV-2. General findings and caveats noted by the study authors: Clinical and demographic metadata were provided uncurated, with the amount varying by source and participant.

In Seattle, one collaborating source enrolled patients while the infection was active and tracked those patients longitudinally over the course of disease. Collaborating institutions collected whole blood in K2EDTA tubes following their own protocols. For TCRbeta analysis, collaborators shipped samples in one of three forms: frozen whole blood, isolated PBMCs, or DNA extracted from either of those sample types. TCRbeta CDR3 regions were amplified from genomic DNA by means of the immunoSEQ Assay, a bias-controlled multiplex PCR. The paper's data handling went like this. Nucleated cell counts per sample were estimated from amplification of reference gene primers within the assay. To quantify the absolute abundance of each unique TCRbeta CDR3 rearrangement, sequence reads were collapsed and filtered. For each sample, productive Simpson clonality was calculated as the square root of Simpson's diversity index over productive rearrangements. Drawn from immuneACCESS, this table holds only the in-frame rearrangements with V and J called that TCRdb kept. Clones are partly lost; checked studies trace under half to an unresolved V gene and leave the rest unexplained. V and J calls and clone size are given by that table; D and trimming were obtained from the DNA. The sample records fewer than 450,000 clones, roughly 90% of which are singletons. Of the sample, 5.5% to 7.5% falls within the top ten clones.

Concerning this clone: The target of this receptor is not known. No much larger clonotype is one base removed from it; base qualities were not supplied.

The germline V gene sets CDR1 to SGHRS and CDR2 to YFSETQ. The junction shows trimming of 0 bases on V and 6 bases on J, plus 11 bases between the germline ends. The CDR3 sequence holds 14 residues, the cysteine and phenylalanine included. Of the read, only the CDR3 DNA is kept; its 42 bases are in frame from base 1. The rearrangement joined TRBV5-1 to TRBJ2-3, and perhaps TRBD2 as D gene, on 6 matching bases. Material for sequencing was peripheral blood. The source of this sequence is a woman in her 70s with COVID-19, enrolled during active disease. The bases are TGCGCCAGCAGCTTGGGGACTATGGGGGATACGCAGTATTTT. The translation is CASSLGTMGDTQYF.